The 27 T cell receptor beta chains below come from one sample, sequenced in a study of T cells in pancreatic ductal adenocarcinoma. Selected pancreatic ductal adenocarcinoma patients had undergone surgery without neoadjuvant therapy. TCRdb's table, derived via immunoSEQ multiplex PCR, lists solely in-frame clones and lacks some. The top ten hold approximately 3.1% of the sample, which has around 94,000 clones, roughly 96% seen once. Sequenced sample: PBMCs. The receptors come from a human donor with pancreatic ductal adenocarcinoma.

V and J are TRBV25-1 and TRBJ2-5; TRBD1 agrees at 10 bases. CDR1 MGHDK and CDR2 SYGVNS come from the germline V gene. The CDR3 extends over 15 amino acids. Unmatched junction bases numbered 10, after V lost 8 bases and J lost 4 bases. The CDR3 region has the DNA TGTGCCAGCTCCTCCCCCGGGACAGGGGTAGAGACCCAGTACTTC. Amino acids: CASSSPGTGVETQYF.

The chain uses TRBV28 and TRBJ1-3; D is unresolved. V lost 8 bases and J lost 2, with 7 bases in between. The CDR3 contains 12 residues. Germline CDR1 MDHEN, CDR2 SYDVKM. DNA for the CDR3: TGTGCCAGCGATACTCCTGGAAACACCATATATTTT. Its translation: CASDTPGNTIYF. Using reference TRBV28 and TRBJ1-3 for the parts outside the CDR3, the full variable domain is DVKVTQSSRYLVKRTGEKVFLECVQDMDHENMFWYRQDPGLGLRLIYFSYDVKMKEKGDIPEGYSVSREKKERFSLILESASTNQTSMYLCASDTPGNTIYFGEGSWLTVV.

The rearrangement links TRBV5-1 to TRBJ2-2, with D possibly TRBD2 on 6 matching bases. V lost 4 bases and J lost 1, with 11 bases in between. This CDR3 region has 15 residues. CDR1 is SGHRS and CDR2 is YFSETQ in the germline V gene. Here the CDR3 reads CASSLGTLNTGELFF. CDR3 in DNA: TGCGCCAGCAGCCTAGGGACTTTGAACACCGGGGAGCTGTTTTTT.

V is TRBV28 and J is TRBJ2-7; TRBD1 matches at 7 bases. The V segment lost 5 bases and the J segment 3 bases; nucleotides outside the gene matches: 13. The CDR3 contains 16 residues. Germline V gene data show CDR1 as MDHEN and CDR2 as SYDVKM. For the CDR3, the DNA is TGTGCCAGCAGTGGGACAGCCTTGGCGCTACTCTACGAGCAGTACTTC. Translation: CASSGTALALLYEQYF. Together with reference TRBV28 and TRBJ2-7, the CDR3 gives the full variable domain: DVKVTQSSRYLVKRTGEKVFLECVQDMDHENMFWYRQDPGLGLRLIYFSYDVKMKEKGDIPEGYSVSREKKERFSLILESASTNQTSMYLCASSGTALALLYEQYFGPGTRLTVT.

CDR3 nucleotide sequence: TGTGCCAGCAGCCTACAGGGGGCTAGTGGCTACACCTTC. The encoded protein is CASSLQGASGYTF. The V call is TRBV7-9, the J call TRBJ1-2; 9 bases are shared with TRBD1. V trimming: 5 bases; J trimming: 7 bases; junction bases outside the gene matches: 5. This CDR3 is 13 amino acids long. CDR1 SEHNR and CDR2 FQNEAQ come from the germline V gene (reference sequence).

The rearrangement links TRBV20-1 to TRBJ2-7; 8 bases are a match to TRBD2. J was trimmed by 5 bases and V by 7 bases; bases with no gene match: 4. The germline V gene encodes CDR1 DFQATT and CDR2 SNEGSKA (reference sequence). The CDR3 consists of 11 residues. CDR3 residues: CSVQRGHEQYF. DNA of the CDR3: TGCAGTGTGCAGCGGGGGCACGAGCAGTACTTC.

The chain uses TRBV19 and TRBJ2-2, with D tentatively TRBD2 (6 bases). This CDR3 contains 16 residues. V lost 2 bases, J lost 4 bases, and 14 bases lay in between. Germline CDR1 LNHDA, CDR2 SQIVND (reference sequence). The CDR3 is CASSIINSGLTGELFF. DNA of the CDR3: TGTGCCAGTAGTATAATTAATAGCGGCCTCACCGGGGAGCTGTTTTTT.

The chain has TRBV9 and TRBJ1-1; D is uncertain. V lost 4 bases and J lost 5, with 9 bases in between. There are 12 residues in the CDR3. Germline V gene sequence: CDR1 SGDLS, CDR2 YYNGEE. CDR3 sequence reads: CASSTHQTEAFF. CDR3 nucleotide sequence: TGTGCCAGCAGCACCCACCAGACTGAAGCTTTCTTT.

The rearrangement joins TRBV28 to TRBJ2-2, with D maybe TRBD1 (6 bases). The CDR3 covers 14 residues. Trimming took off 8 bases at V and 4 bases at J, with 14 bases between the two ends. Germline CDR1 reads MDHEN; CDR2 reads SYDVKM. CDR3 DNA sequence: TGTGCCAGCTATCCGGGACAAGGCACCGGGGAGCTGTTTTTT. This sequence encodes CASYPGQGTGELFF.

J is TRBJ1-5 and V is TRBV10-3; D not certain. V lost 8 bases and J lost 1, with 12 bases in between. CDR1 is ENHRY, CDR2 SYGVKD, per germline. The CDR3 sequence is 14 residues long. The CDR3 nucleotides are TGTGCCATCTCTCCGGGTATCAGCAATCAGCCCCAGCATTTT. It encodes CAISPGISNQPQHF.

The chain combines TRBV7-9 with TRBJ1-4; 8 bases agree with TRBD1. The germline V gene encodes CDR1 SEHNR and CDR2 FQNEAQ (reference sequence). Unmatched junction bases numbered 4, after V lost 4 bases and J lost 6 bases. The CDR3 length is 14 residues. CDR3 amino acids: CASSSQGVYEKLFF. The DNA for the CDR3 is TGTGCCAGCAGCTCACAGGGGGTATATGAAAAACTGTTTTTT. Based on the CDR3 plus reference TRBV7-9 and TRBJ1-4, the full variable domain is DTGVSQNPRHKITKRGQNVTFRCDPISEHNRLYWYRQTLGQGPEFLTYFQNEAQLEKSRLLSDRFSAERPKGSFSTLEIQRTEQGDSAMYLCASSSQGVYEKLFFGSGTQLSVL.

V and J are TRBV19 and TRBJ1-2; TRBD1 aligns across 9 bases. J was trimmed by 3 bases and V by 2 bases; bases with no gene match: 1. Germline V lookup: CDR1 LNHDA, CDR2 SQIVND (reference sequence). The CDR3 spans 14 residues. CDR3 DNA sequence: TGTGCCAGTAGTATAAACAGGGGGCACTATGGCTACACCTTC. This gives the protein CASSINRGHYGYTF. Complete variable domain (other parts from reference TRBV19 and TRBJ1-2): DGGITQSPKYLFRKEGQNVTLSCEQNLNHDAMYWYRQDPGQGLRLIYYSQIVNDFQKGDIAEGYSVSREKKESFPLTVTSAQKNPTAFYLCASSINRGHYGYTFGSGTRLTVV.

The chain recombines TRBV4-1 with TRBJ2-3, with 7 bases matching TRBD2. V trimming: 4 bases; J trimming: 3 bases; junction bases outside the gene matches: 7. Germline assignment: CDR1 MGHRA and CDR2 YSYEKL. This CDR3 contains 15 residues. The CDR3 coding sequence is TGCGCCAGCAGCCCCTCTTGGGGGGGAACAGATACGCAGTATTTT. Its translation: CASSPSWGGTDTQYF.

This sequence joins TRBV5-8 and TRBJ2-3, with 10 bases lining up with TRBD2. Germline V gene lookup returns CDR1 SGHTS and CDR2 YDEGEE. V was pared by 0 bases and J by 1 base, with 2 bases of the junction left unmatched. The CDR3 runs 16 residues. CDR3 bases: TGTGCCAGCAGCTTGGCCGGGACTAGCGGCACAGATACGCAGTATTTT. It is translated as CASSLAGTSGTDTQYF.

The sample holds a few counts of this clone. This chain connects TRBV5-1 to TRBJ1-5; D ambiguous. This CDR3 has 13 residues. V was shortened by 2 bases and J by 3 bases, with 6 bases between the two germline ends. Germline lookup yields CDR1 SGHRS and CDR2 YFSETQ. CDR3 bases: TGCGCCAGCAGCTTCGGGTACAATCAGCCCCAGCATTTT. It translates to CASSFGYNQPQHF.

The chain has TRBV14 and TRBJ2-7; no firm D call. The V end was cut by 0 bases, the J end by 0 bases, with 3 bases between. The CDR3 length is 13 residues. Germline V gene sequence: CDR1 SGHDN, CDR2 FVKESK. CDR3 amino acids: CASSQDNSYEQYF. DNA of the CDR3: TGTGCCAGCAGCCAAGACAACTCCTACGAGCAGTACTTC.

The rearrangement links TRBV5-1 to TRBJ2-3; maybe TRBD1 (5 bases). The CDR3 consists of 14 residues. Germline assignment: CDR1 SGHRS and CDR2 YFSETQ. Trimming pared 3 bases from V and 4 bases from J, leaving 12 bases between. The CDR3 region has the DNA TGCGCCAGCAGCTCCTTGACAGAGGCAGATACGCAGTATTTT. It yields the protein CASSSLTEADTQYF. The variable domain in full, with the rest retrieved from reference TRBV5-1 and TRBJ2-3, is KAGVTQTPRYLIKTRGQQVTLSCSPISGHRSVSWYQQTPGQGLQFLFEYFSETQRNKGNFPGRFSGRQFSNSRSEMNVSTLELGDSALYLCASSSLTEADTQYFGPGTRLTVL.

The J gene is TRBJ2-6, the V gene TRBV28; D gene unclear. The CDR3 is 13 amino acids. Trimming shortened V by 2 bases and J by 4 bases, and 3 bases separated the two germline ends. CDR1 is MDHEN and CDR2 is SYDVKM in the germline V gene. The CDR3 region is CASSLLGANVLTF. As DNA, the CDR3 is TGTGCCAGCAGTTTACTGGGGGCCAACGTCCTGACTTTC. Supplemented by reference TRBV28 and TRBJ2-6, the full variable domain reads DVKVTQSSRYLVKRTGEKVFLECVQDMDHENMFWYRQDPGLGLRLIYFSYDVKMKEKGDIPEGYSVSREKKERFSLILESASTNQTSMYLCASSLLGANVLTFGAGSRLTVL.

The chain has TRBV11-2 and TRBJ2-3; D uncertain. CDR1 is SGHAT, CDR2 FQNNGV, per germline. This CDR3 is 12 amino acids long. The germline V and J ends were trimmed by 1 base and 9 bases, with 8 bases remaining between them. For the CDR3, the DNA is TGTGCCAGCAGCTTAGGGCCCCAGACGCAGTATTTT. Residues: CASSLGPQTQYF.

The rearrangement uses TRBV19 and TRBJ1-5; D gene uncertain. The CDR3 is 12 residues long. Germline CDR1 LNHDA, CDR2 SQIVND (reference sequence). V was cut by 3 bases and J by 7 bases, with 7 bases left in between. The CDR3 here is CASSISYQPQHF. CDR3 nucleotides: TGTGCCAGTAGTATTAGTTACCAGCCCCAGCATTTT.

The chain couples TRBV7-2 to TRBJ2-7; 8 nucleotides match TRBD1. J lost 4 bases, V lost 6 bases, and 8 bases had no gene match. CDR1 is SGHTA and CDR2 is FQGNSA in the germline V gene. The CDR3 runs to 14 residues. This CDR3 is CASRSTGELYEQYF. DNA of the CDR3: TGTGCCAGCAGATCGACAGGGGAACTATACGAGCAGTACTTC.

This chain uses TRBV6-1 with TRBJ2-5; D might be TRBD1 (6 bases). The CDR3 is made up of 14 amino acids. Germline CDR1 and CDR2: MNHNS and SASEGT. With 2 bases removed from V and 5 bases from J, the gap between germline ends came to 12 bases. The CDR3 bases are TGTGCCAGCAGTGAATGGGGGCGTGTGGAGACCCAGTACTTC. Translated, it gives CASSEWGRVETQYF.

The chain uses TRBV5-1 and TRBJ1-2, with D possibly matching TRBD1 (5 bases). CDR1 SGHRS and CDR2 YFSETQ come from the germline V gene. With 4 bases removed from V and 0 bases from J, the gap between germline ends came to 13 bases. The CDR3 sequence is 15 residues long. Here the CDR3 reads CASSGSDSTNYGYTF. The CDR3 DNA is TGCGCCAGCAGCGGGTCAGACAGCACTAACTATGGCTACACCTTC.

The chain is built from TRBV7-2 and TRBJ2-5; 8 bases are shared with TRBD1. Trimming at V came to 3 bases and at J to 2 bases, leaving 2 bases not matched to a gene. The V gene's germline CDR1 is SGHTA and CDR2 FQGNSA. CDR3 size: 14 residues. The CDR3 region has the DNA TGTGCCAGCAGCTTCGGGGACAGGCAAGAGACCCAGTACTTC. Its translation is CASSFGDRQETQYF.

J is TRBJ2-7 and V is TRBV25-1; D is possibly TRBD2 (5 bases). The germline gives CDR1 MGHDK, CDR2 SYGVNS. This CDR3 is 17 amino acids long. Trimming took 3 bases from V and 10 from J, leaving 28 bases between them. The CDR3 here is CASSDRPGGNPTLEQYF. The CDR3 DNA follows: TGTGCCAGCAGTGATAGACCAGGAGGAAACCCGACTTTGGAACAGTACTTC.

The gene calls are TRBV29-1 and TRBJ2-3; 12 nucleotides align to TRBD2. The CDR3 sequence is 15 residues long. The V segment lost 5 bases and the J segment 4 bases; nucleotides outside the gene matches: 7. The V gene's germline CDR1 is SQVTM and CDR2 ANQGSEA. The CDR3 loop reads CSVYWTSGTSDTQYF. CDR3 nucleotides: TGCAGCGTTTATTGGACTAGCGGGACATCAGATACGCAGTATTTT.

The gene calls are TRBV4-3 and TRBJ2-7, with a possible D match to TRBD1 (6 bases). The germline gives CDR1 LGHNA, CDR2 YSLEER. The ends were cut back, 1 base at V and 3 bases at J, with 13 bases in the middle. This CDR3 comprises 15 residues. In DNA form, the CDR3 reads TGCGCCAGCAGCCAAGGACGGGACACTAGCTACGAGCAGTACTTC. It specifies CASSQGRDTSYEQYF.